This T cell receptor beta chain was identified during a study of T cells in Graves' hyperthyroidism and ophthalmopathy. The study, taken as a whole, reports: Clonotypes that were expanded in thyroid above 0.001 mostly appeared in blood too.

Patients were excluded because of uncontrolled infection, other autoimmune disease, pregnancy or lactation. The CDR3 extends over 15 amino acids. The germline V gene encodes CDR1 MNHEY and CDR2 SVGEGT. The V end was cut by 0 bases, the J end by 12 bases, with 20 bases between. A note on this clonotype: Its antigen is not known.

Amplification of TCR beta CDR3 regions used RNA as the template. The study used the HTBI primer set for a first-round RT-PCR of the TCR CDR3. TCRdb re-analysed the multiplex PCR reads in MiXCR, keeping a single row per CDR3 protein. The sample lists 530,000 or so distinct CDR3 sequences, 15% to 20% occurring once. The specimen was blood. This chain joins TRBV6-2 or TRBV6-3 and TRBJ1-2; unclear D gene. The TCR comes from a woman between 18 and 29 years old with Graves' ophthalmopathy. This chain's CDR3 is CASSYSAAGGAGNTF. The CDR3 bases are TGTGCCAGCAGTTACTCGGCCGCCGGAGGCGCGGGGAACACCTTC.